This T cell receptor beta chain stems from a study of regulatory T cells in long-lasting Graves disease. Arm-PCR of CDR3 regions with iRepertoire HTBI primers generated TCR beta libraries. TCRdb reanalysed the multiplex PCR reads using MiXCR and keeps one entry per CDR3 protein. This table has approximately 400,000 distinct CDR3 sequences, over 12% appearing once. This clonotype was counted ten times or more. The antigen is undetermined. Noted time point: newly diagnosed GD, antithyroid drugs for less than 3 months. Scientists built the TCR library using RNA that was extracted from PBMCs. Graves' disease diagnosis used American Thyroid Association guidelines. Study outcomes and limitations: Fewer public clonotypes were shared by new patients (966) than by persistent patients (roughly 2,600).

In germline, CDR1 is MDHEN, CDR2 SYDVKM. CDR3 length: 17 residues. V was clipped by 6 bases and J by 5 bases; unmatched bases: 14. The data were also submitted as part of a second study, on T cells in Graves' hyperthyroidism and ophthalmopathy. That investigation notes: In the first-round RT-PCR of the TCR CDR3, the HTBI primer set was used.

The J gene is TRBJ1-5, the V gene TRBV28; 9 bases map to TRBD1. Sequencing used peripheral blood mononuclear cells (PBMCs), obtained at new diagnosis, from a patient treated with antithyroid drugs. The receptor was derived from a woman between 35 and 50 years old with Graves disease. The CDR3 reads CASSFRWGTGTYQPQHF. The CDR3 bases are TGTGCCAGCAGCTTTAGGTGGGGGACAGGGACCTATCAGCCCCAGCATTTT. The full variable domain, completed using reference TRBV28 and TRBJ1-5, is DVKVTQSSRYLVKRTGEKVFLECVQDMDHENMFWYRQDPGLGLRLIYFSYDVKMKEKGDIPEGYSVSREKKERFSLILESASTNQTSMYLCASSFRWGTGTYQPQHFGDGTRLSIL.